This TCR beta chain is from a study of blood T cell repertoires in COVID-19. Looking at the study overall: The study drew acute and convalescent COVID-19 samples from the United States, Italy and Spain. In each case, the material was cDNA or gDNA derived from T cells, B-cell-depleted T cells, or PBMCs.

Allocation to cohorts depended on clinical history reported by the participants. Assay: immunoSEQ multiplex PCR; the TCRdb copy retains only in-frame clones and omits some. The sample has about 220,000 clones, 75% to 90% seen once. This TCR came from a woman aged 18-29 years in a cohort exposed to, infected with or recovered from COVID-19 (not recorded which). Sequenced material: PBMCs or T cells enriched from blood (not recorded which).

The CDR3 bases are TGTGCCAGCAGCTTGGGTTTGCAGGGGAGAAACATTCAGTACTTC. Protein: CASSLGLQGRNIQYF. The chain recombines TRBV5-6 with TRBJ2-4; weak D call: TRBD1 (6 bases). Trimming took off 0 bases at V and 6 bases at J, with 13 bases between the two ends. The CDR3 runs to 15 residues. Germline V lookup: CDR1 SGHDT, CDR2 YYEEEE.